This TCR beta chain comes out of a study of CD8 T cells in ankylosing spondylitis. In this sample, this clonotype turned up many times. The germline V gene encodes CDR1 DFQATT and CDR2 SNEGSKA (reference sequence). V lost 3 bases and J lost 0, with 15 bases in between. The CDR3 loop spans 15 amino acids. MiXCR, run by TCRdb on the 5' RACE reads, gives a single entry per CDR3 protein. The top ten hold around 11% of the sample, which has about 140,000 distinct CDR3 sequences, 7.3% seen once. The genes are TRBV20-1 and TRBJ2-7; TRBD1 is a possible D gene (6 bases). The receptor's source is a female donor with ankylosing spondylitis or in good health (not recorded which). Sequences were obtained from blood, either unsorted or a sorted T cell fraction (not recorded which). The CDR3 DNA is TGCAGTGCTAGGGGGACCAGGACAGCCTCCTACGAGCAGTACTTC. Protein product: CSARGTRTASYEQYF.